The 4 T cell receptor beta chains presented below share a single source sample, sequenced in a study of blood T cell repertoires in COVID-19. Clones were sequenced by immunoSEQ multiplex PCR, and TCRdb holds only the in-frame ones, with some missing. The sample gives about 86,000 clones, over 80% of which show up once; roughly a third is in the top ten. Sequences were obtained from peripheral blood. These TCRs come from a woman aged 80 or over with active or convalescent COVID-19.

The CDR3 DNA reads TGTGCCAGCAGCTCTCAAGGGACAGAGAATTCACCCCTCCACTTT. This sequence encodes CASSSQGTENSPLHF. The J gene is TRBJ1-6, the V gene TRBV7-9; 7 bases match TRBD1. The V and J ends lost 4 bases and 7 bases, in that order; junction bases with no gene match: 7. The CDR3 has 15 amino acids. In germline, CDR1 is SEHNR, CDR2 FQNEAQ (reference sequence). Full variable domain (rest looked up from reference TRBV7-9 and TRBJ1-6): DTGVSQNPRHKITKRGQNVTFRCDPISEHNRLYWYRQTLGQGPEFLTYFQNEAQLEKSRLLSDRFSAERPKGSFSTLEIQRTEQGDSAMYLCASSSQGTENSPLHFGNGTRLTVT.

The chain joins TRBV18 to TRBJ2-1; unclear D gene. V lost 5 bases to trimming and J lost 0 bases, with 8 bases between them. This CDR3 has 14 amino acids. From germline, CDR1 is KGHSH and CDR2 LQKENI. The CDR3 DNA sequence: TGTGCCAGCTCATTGTTTAGCTCCTACAATGAGCAGTTCTTC. This translates into CASSLFSSYNEQFF.

J is TRBJ1-6 and V is TRBV5-1; D unclear. The V end lost 0 bases, the J end lost 8 bases, and 9 bases lay between the germline ends. The CDR3 is 14 residues long. Looked up from germline, CDR1 is SGHRS and CDR2 is YFSETQ. The CDR3 sequence is CASSLGQDYSPLHF. The CDR3 bases are TGCGCCAGCAGCTTGGGGCAGGACTATTCACCCCTCCACTTT.

This clone appeared a few times. The chain is built from TRBV4-2 and TRBJ1-1; D is undetermined. The CDR3 has 15 residues. From germline, CDR1 is LGHNA and CDR2 YNFKEQ. Deletions cut 1 base from V and 2 bases from J, with 11 bases between. This CDR3 reads CASSQVGGGNTEAFF. In DNA form, the CDR3 reads TGTGCCAGCAGCCAAGTAGGAGGTGGAAACACTGAAGCTTTCTTT.